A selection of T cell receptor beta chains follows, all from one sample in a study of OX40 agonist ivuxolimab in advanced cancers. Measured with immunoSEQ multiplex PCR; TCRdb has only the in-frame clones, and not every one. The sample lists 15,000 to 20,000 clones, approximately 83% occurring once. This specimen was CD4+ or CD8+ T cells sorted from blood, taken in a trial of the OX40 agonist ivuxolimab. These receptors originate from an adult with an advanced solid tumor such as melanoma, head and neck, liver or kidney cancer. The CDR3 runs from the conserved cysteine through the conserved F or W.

CAWSAGQGTEAFF,TRBV30,TRBJ1-1
CASSSASAGPGELFF,TRBV7-8,TRBJ2-2
CACHGGGFNYGYTF,TRBV30,TRBJ1-2
CASSPLGTGSYEQYF,TRBV19,TRBJ2-7
CASSFRGREQYF,TRBV6-5,TRBJ2-7
CASRLPPERERTGELFF,TRBV12-2,TRBJ2-2
CAWSVGGTGELFF,TRBV30,TRBJ2-2
CASSQVLGVGQPQHF,TRBV4-1,TRBJ1-5
CASWTRVGGRSYEQYF,TRBV21-1,TRBJ2-7
CASGRTYSYEQYF,TRBV19,TRBJ2-7
CASTYRGMEGYTF,TRBV6-1,TRBJ1-2
CASSQSGQMMKNEQYF,TRBV23-1,TRBJ2-7
CASSLYRVSSYNEQFF,TRBV7-6,TRBJ2-1
CASSLTGVRGYTF,TRBV11-2,TRBJ1-2
CASSGQGNSYNEQFF,TRBV9,TRBJ2-1
CASSGTLTGPVDTQYF,TRBV27,TRBJ2-3
CASGPLPGTDTNTEAFF,TRBV27,TRBJ1-1
CASSVTGTAEAFF,TRBV9,TRBJ1-1
CASSEVAGAYYNEQFF,TRBV6-1,TRBJ2-1
CATSRDQGGYEQYF,TRBV15,TRBJ2-7
CASSFGDNEQFF,TRBV7-8,TRBJ2-1
CATSPEGTAPPETQYF,TRBV15,TRBJ2-5
CASSLLRLGLAGGQANTGELFF,TRBV13,TRBJ2-2
CASSSPRDGNEKLFF,TRBV28,TRBJ1-4
CASSIEQGAREQFF,TRBV19,TRBJ2-1
CASSQTGQGGTGELFF,TRBV4-1,TRBJ2-2
CASSWWAGAEAFF,TRBV19,TRBJ1-1
CSSRGAGNYGYTF,TRBV29-1,TRBJ1-2
CASSKGTVNTDTQYF,TRBV28,TRBJ2-3
CASSARAHNEQFF,TRBV6-4,TRBJ2-1
CAWSTGSSVYGYTF,TRBV30,TRBJ1-2
CASSRTSGNVYNEQFF,TRBV11-2,TRBJ2-1
CASRGPTGELFF,TRBV27,TRBJ2-2
CASSLVGTDEAFF,TRBV27,TRBJ1-1
CASSPTPGGPANEQFF,TRBV7-9,TRBJ2-1
CALASFGVINLKRYEQYF,TRBV10-3,TRBJ2-7
CASSLGQTNTGELFF,TRBV5-1,TRBJ2-2
CASSQVGGGLSGNTIYF,TRBV4-1,TRBJ1-3
CASSVTGSGANVLTF,TRBV5-4,TRBJ2-6
CASSSGSTDTQYF,TRBV4-1,TRBJ2-3
CASSPGRGWEYTDTQYF,TRBV10-1,TRBJ2-3
CASSLSGQAYYGYTF,TRBV27,TRBJ1-2
CASSLFTDRSGSEQYF,TRBV5-1,TRBJ2-7
CASSLPGGYEQYF,TRBV28,TRBJ2-7
CGGGRGYTF,TRBV2,TRBJ1-2
CASGLGGFYEQYF,TRBV27,TRBJ2-7
CASSGEEGEGRAYEQYF,TRBV7-9,TRBJ2-7
CASTGGAGSYTF,TRBV27,TRBJ1-2
CASSSRIAGWSYEQYF,TRBV28,TRBJ2-7
CASSYSQGTDTQYF,TRBV6-5,TRBJ2-3
CASSSGPQETQYF,TRBV7-9,TRBJ2-5
CASSALAGSTDTQYF,TRBV27,TRBJ2-3
CAWRENTGELFF,TRBV30,TRBJ2-2
CASSQTGDSSYEQYF,TRBV4-1,TRBJ2-7
CASTTGTRAEQYF,TRBV10-2,TRBJ2-7
CASSPRASGVNNEQFF,TRBV9,TRBJ2-1
CASSFEDRNEQFF,TRBV5-1,TRBJ2-1